Shown below are 5 T cell receptor beta chains from a single sample sequenced in a study of Graves' ophthalmopathy and Graves' hyperthyroidism. The TCR beta CDR3 regions underwent amplification from RNA transcripts. The workflow started with a first-round RT-PCR run with HTBI primers and then moved on to a second-round multiplex PCR. TCRdb processed the multiplex PCR reads anew with MiXCR; each CDR3 protein has one entry. This table holds a few hundred thousand distinct CDR3 sequences, roughly 40% found once. Source material: peripheral blood or thyroid tissue (not recorded which). The receptors shown here come from an adult man with Graves' hyperthyroidism.

This clonotype was detected ten times or more. The chain links TRBV19 to TRBJ2-6; 7 positions match TRBD1. CDR1 and CDR2 from the germline V gene are LNHDA and SQIVND (reference sequence). The V segment lost 3 bases and the J segment 0 bases; nucleotides outside the gene matches: 5. This CDR3 comprises 17 residues. This CDR3 reads CASSIRDSPSGANVLTF. Here the CDR3 DNA reads TGTGCCAGTAGTATCCGGGACAGTCCCTCTGGGGCCAACGTCCTGACTTTC. Full variable domain (missing parts from reference TRBV19 and TRBJ2-6): DGGITQSPKYLFRKEGQNVTLSCEQNLNHDAMYWYRQDPGQGLRLIYYSQIVNDFQKGDIAEGYSVSREKKESFPLTVTSAQKNPTAFYLCASSIRDSPSGANVLTFGAGSRLTVL.

The chain uses TRBV15 and TRBJ1-4, with D possibly being TRBD1 (6 bases). Germline CDR1 is LNHNV and CDR2 is YYDKDF (reference sequence). The CDR3 is 15 amino acids. V was cut by 4 bases and J by 1 base, with 10 bases left in between. The CDR3 protein is CATSTRGGTNEKLFF. CDR3 bases: TGTGCCACCAGCACGAGGGGGGGAACTAATGAAAAACTGTTTTTT. Supplemented by reference TRBV15 and TRBJ1-4, the full variable domain reads DAMVIQNPRYQVTQFGKPVTLSCSQTLNHNVMYWYQQKSSQAPKLLFHYYDKDFNNEADTPDNFQSRRPNTSFCFLDIRSPGLGDTAMYLCATSTRGGTNEKLFFGSGTQLSVL.

This clonotype was counted at least ten times. V gene TRBV11-2 combines with J gene TRBJ2-2; D is possibly TRBD2 (5 bases). Germline CDR1 SGHAT, CDR2 FQNNGV. This CDR3 region has 13 residues. Deletions cut 7 bases from V and 4 bases from J, with 10 bases between. CDR3 in DNA: TGTGCCAGCACCCGGGATTCCACCGGGGAGCTGTTTTTT. As protein: CASTRDSTGELFF.

Many counts were recorded for this clonotype. V usage is TRBV6-5 and J usage is TRBJ1-1; 8 bases map to TRBD1. CDR3 size: 14 residues. The germline V gene has CDR1 MNHEY and CDR2 SVGAGI. Losses at the gene ends were 0 bases for V and 3 bases for J; bases not matched to a gene: 0. The CDR3 protein is CASSYSTGDTEAFF. The CDR3 nucleotides are TGTGCCAGCAGTTACTCGACAGGGGACACTGAAGCTTTCTTT.

This clonotype was picked up many times. The genes are TRBV7-9 and TRBJ1-5; tentative D call: TRBD1 (6 bases). Trimming took off 5 bases at V and 5 bases at J, with 22 bases between the two ends. In germline, CDR1 is SEHNR, CDR2 FQNEAQ (reference sequence). The CDR3 spans 17 residues. CDR3 nucleotides: TGTGCCAGCAGCCAGGGGTGGGGTTTAGGGAGCGATCAGCCCCAGCATTTT. The encoded protein is CASSQGWGLGSDQPQHF.